One and the same sample provided the 2 T cell receptor beta chains below, sequenced in a study of graft-versus-host responses after intestinal transplantation (dated by TCRdb to about 2021). Library construction relied on the immunoSEQ multiplex PCR assay. TCRdb's version of the immuneACCESS table is confined to in-frame rearrangements and falls short of the full clone set. An unresolved V gene accounts for under half of the shortfall where checked; the remainder is of unknown origin. The sample yields about 30,000 clones; around 90% were counted once. The top ten clones comprise 11% of the sample. Source: PBMCs, taken approximately 460 days after intestinal transplantation. These receptor sequences come from a human patient who received an intestinal transplant, so some T cells may come from the graft donor.

The genes are TRBV4-1 and TRBJ1-4; D unclear. The CDR3 totals 15 residues. The V end lost 2 bases, the J end lost 0 bases, and 7 bases lay between the germline ends. Looked up from germline, CDR1 is MGHRA and CDR2 is YSYEKL. CDR3 loop: CASSQTVATNEKLFF. CDR3 sequence (DNA): TGCGCCAGCAGCCAAACAGTGGCAACTAATGAAAAACTGTTTTTT.

The count of this clone is one. The J gene is TRBJ2-2, the V gene TRBV2; TRBD1 matches 9 bases. This CDR3 has 15 amino acids. Germline assignment: CDR1 SNHLY and CDR2 FYNNEI. J gave up 4 bases and V 8 bases, and 8 bases lay outside the gene matches. CDR3 DNA sequence: TGTGCCAGCGGCCGGGACAGGGTATTCACCGGGGAGCTGTTTTTT. Amino acids: CASGRDRVFTGELFF.